The entry below describes one T cell receptor (beta chain). Its antigen remains unidentified. Method: immunoSEQ multiplex PCR; TCRdb's copy keeps in-frame clones and lacks some. The sample holds 95,000 to 100,000 clones; about four fifths are singletons and the top ten take more than 1.1%. V dropped 4 bases and J dropped 2 bases, with 6 bases sitting between them. Per germline, CDR1 SQVTM and CDR2 ANQGSEA. This CDR3 region has 12 residues. The sample originates from a study of OX40 agonist ivuxolimab in advanced cancers. The wider study: Dose-escalation patients had hepatocellular carcinoma, melanoma, renal cell or head and neck cancer. Of mixed ages from 23 to 79 and averaging approximately 60 years, the group was approximately 84% male. General study findings and limits: CD8+ T cells showed, on average, more clonal expansion than CD4+ cells.

The sampling schedule covered blood at baseline, cycle 4 day 1, and cycle 7 day 1. The receptor comes from an adult with an advanced solid tumor such as melanoma, head and neck, liver or kidney cancer. The chain uses TRBV29-1 and TRBJ1-3; D is unclear. Source: CD4+ or CD8+ T cells sorted from blood, taken in a trial of the OX40 agonist ivuxolimab. The CDR3 protein is CSVAGPGNTIYF. The DNA of the CDR3 is TGCAGCGTTGCCGGGCCTGGAAACACCATATATTTT.